Shown below are 17 T cell receptor beta chains from a single sample sequenced in a study of CD8+CD57+ T cells in acquired aplastic anemia. Profiles of TCR beta VDJ and CDR3 were generated from a genomic DNA template. TCRdb processed the reads anew with MiXCR; each CDR3 protein has one entry. Of 35,000 to 45,000 distinct CDR3 sequences in the sample, around 63% were seen once. The source material was sorted CD4+, CD8+, or CD8+CD57+ T cells (not recorded which) from PBMCs. The receptors originated from a human donor in good health, serving as a control.

V gene TRBV2 combines with J gene TRBJ1-3, with 7 nucleotides matching TRBD1. Germline trimming cut 5 bases from V and 2 bases from J; bases unmatched to any gene: 6. From germline, CDR1 is SNHLY and CDR2 FYNNEI. The CDR3 contains 15 residues. CDR3 sequence (DNA): TGTGCCAGCAGTAGGACAGGAGCGCCTGGAAACACCATATATTTT. Amino acid sequence: CASSRTGAPGNTIYF. The variable domain in full, completed from reference TRBV2 and TRBJ1-3, reads EPEVTQTPSHQVTQMGQEVILRCVPISNHLYFYWYRQILGQKVEFLVSFYNNEISEKSEIFDDQFSVERPDGSNFTLKIRSTKLEDSAMYFCASSRTGAPGNTIYFGEGSWLTVV.

V usage is TRBV6-4 and J usage is TRBJ2-1; 9 positions agree with TRBD2. V trimming: 2 bases; J trimming: 7 bases; junction bases outside the gene matches: 3. Germline CDR1 MRHNA, CDR2 SNTAGT. The CDR3 sequence is 14 residues long. The CDR3 reads CASSDGSGGNEQFF. CDR3 DNA: TGTGCCAGCAGTGACGGTAGCGGGGGTAATGAGCAGTTCTTC.

DNA of the CDR3: TGTGCCAGTAAAGGGGGGCGATGGGAGACCCAGTACTTC. This codes for CASKGGRWETQYF. This sequence joins TRBV19 and TRBJ2-5; D may be TRBD1 or TRBD2 (6 bases each). Trimming removed 7 bases at V and 5 bases at J, with 14 bases between. CDR3 length: 13 amino acids. Germline CDR1 is LNHDA and CDR2 is SQIVND (reference sequence).

V and J are TRBV10-3 and TRBJ2-7; possible D gene TRBD2, 6 bases. The V gene lost 2 bases and the J gene lost 5 bases, with 10 bases spanning the gap. Germline V gives CDR1 ENHRY, CDR2 SYGVKD. This CDR3 has 13 amino acids. The CDR3 here is CAISERWGDEQYF. The CDR3 DNA is TGTGCCATCAGTGAGAGGTGGGGGGACGAGCAGTACTTC.

Remarks on this clonotype: Sequence at one end of the junction differs from germline and may be a read error. This chain joins TRBV7-7 and TRBJ1-6, with D possibly matching TRBD1 (5 bases). The CDR3 spans 15 residues. Germline loops: CDR1 SSHAT, CDR2 FNYEAQ (reference sequence). CDR3: CASSLAPGLGSPLHF. CDR3 in DNA: TGTGCTAGCAGCTTAGCGCCAGGGTTAGGGTCACCCCTCCACTTT.

This chain connects TRBV19 to TRBJ1-1, with D hard to call. CDR1 and CDR2 (germline): LNHDA, SQIVND (reference sequence). This CDR3 is built from 14 residues. The V end was cut by 7 bases, the J end by 7 bases, with 19 bases between. The DNA for the CDR3 is TGTGCCAGTAAGGCAGCCCGCGGACCGATTGAAGCTTTCTTT. Protein product: CASKAARGPIEAFF.

Concerning this clonotype itself: The junction departs from germline at one end; a sequencing error may be responsible. The chain couples TRBV5-4 to TRBJ1-2; 8 bases map to TRBD1. Germline V gene lookup returns CDR1 SGHNT and CDR2 YYREEE (reference sequence). The CDR3 runs to 14 residues. CDR3 in amino acids: CASSLGTGTSGYTF. The DNA of the CDR3 is TGCGCCAGCAGCTTGGGGACAGGTACCTCAGGCTACACCTTC.

This chain joins TRBV2 and TRBJ1-5, with TRBD1 matching over 7 bases. The CDR3 is made up of 19 amino acids. Looked up from germline, CDR1 is SNHLY and CDR2 is FYNNEI. The ends lost 6 bases at V and 2 bases at J; junction bases unmatched: 19. The CDR3 sequence is CASSGPGQWALIGNQPQHF. The CDR3 coding sequence is TGTGCCAGCAGCGGTCCGGGACAGTGGGCCCTTATTGGCAATCAGCCCCAGCATTTT.

This clonotype was observed a handful of times. Mismatch with germline at one junction end may stem from a read error. The V gene is TRBV7-7, the J gene TRBJ2-1, with D hard to call. Germline V lookup: CDR1 SSHAT, CDR2 FNYEAQ (reference sequence). The CDR3 consists of 13 residues. This CDR3 is CASSLSPRNEQFF. The CDR3 DNA is TGTGCTAGCAGCTTATCCCCGAGGAATGAGCAGTTCTTC.

This sequence joins TRBV24-1 and TRBJ2-5; TRBD2 agrees at 11 bases. The CDR3 has 15 amino acids. Germline V gene data show CDR1 as KGHDR and CDR2 as SFDVKD. Trimming took 3 bases from V and 5 from J; bases not matched to a gene: 4. CDR3 residues: CATSDVTSGGETQYF. The CDR3 DNA sequence: TGTGCCACCAGTGATGTAACTAGCGGGGGTGAGACCCAGTACTTC.

The chain is built from TRBV11-1 and TRBJ2-1; D is ambiguous. CDR1 and CDR2 from the germline V gene are SGHAT and FQDESV (reference sequence). The CDR3 extends over 18 amino acids. The germline V and J ends were trimmed by 0 bases and 0 bases, with 15 bases remaining between them. The CDR3 DNA is TGTGCCAGCAGCTTAGCGCTCCAGACCCTCAGCTCCTACAATGAGCAGTTCTTC. Its protein is CASSLALQTLSSYNEQFF.

The J gene is TRBJ2-3, the V gene TRBV7-8, with TRBD2 matching 9 bases. J was trimmed by 3 bases and V by 1 base; bases with no gene match: 5. In germline, CDR1 is SGHVS, CDR2 FQNEAQ. The CDR3 has 16 residues. Written as DNA, the CDR3 is TGTGCCAGCAGCTTAGGTGCTAGCGGGGTTACAGATACGCAGTATTTT. Its protein product is CASSLGASGVTDTQYF. Full variable domain (rest looked up from reference TRBV7-8 and TRBJ2-3): GAGVSQSPRYKVAKRGQDVALRCDPISGHVSLFWYQQALGQGPEFLTYFQNEAQLDKSGLPSDRFFAERPEGSVSTLKIQRTQQEDSAVYLCASSLGASGVTDTQYFGPGTRLTVL.

At least ten counts were recorded for this clonotype. This rearrangement joins TRBV4-1 to TRBJ2-1, with unresolved D. V lost 4 bases and J lost 0, with 13 bases in between. The CDR3 length is 16 residues. Germline V CDR1 and CDR2: MGHRA, YSYEKL. CDR3 region: CASSRPPQSSYNEQFF. The CDR3 DNA reads as TGCGCCAGCAGCCGCCCACCACAGAGCTCCTACAATGAGCAGTTCTTC.

In this sample, this clonotype turned up many times. The gene calls are TRBV27 and TRBJ1-2, with a weak D call TRBD1 (6 bases). Germline-derived CDR1 and CDR2 are MNHEY and SMNVEV (reference sequence). V dropped 7 bases and J dropped 3 bases, with 12 bases sitting between them. The CDR3 contains 13 residues. CDR3 loop: CASKQRGDYGYTF. CDR3 bases: TGTGCCAGCAAACAAAGGGGGGACTATGGCTACACCTTC.

This clonotype was detected only once. The chain combines TRBV24-1 with TRBJ1-2, with D maybe TRBD1 (6 bases). In germline, CDR1 is KGHDR, CDR2 SFDVKD. The CDR3 loop spans 15 amino acids. Trimming took off 2 bases at V and 6 bases at J, with 15 bases between the two ends. CDR3 loop: CATSDSRQAEDGYTF. The CDR3 DNA sequence: TGTGCCACCAGTGATTCGCGACAGGCGGAGGATGGCTACACCTTC.

The rearrangement links TRBV7-3 to TRBJ2-2; no firm D call. Germline V CDR1 and CDR2: SGHTA, FQGTGA. Between the trimmed V and J ends, which lost 8 bases and 2 bases, there was a span of 12 bases. This CDR3 has 14 amino acids. The CDR3 coding sequence is TGTGCCAGCGAAGCCAGGCTAAACACCGGGGAGCTGTTTTTT. This gives the protein CASEARLNTGELFF.

The table lists this clonotype with many counts. The chain employs TRBV7-9 and TRBJ2-3, with 10 bases lining up with TRBD1. V lost 2 bases and J lost 0; bases outside the gene matches: 5. This CDR3 has 17 amino acids. Germline assignment: CDR1 SEHNR and CDR2 FQNEAQ (reference sequence). The CDR3 region is CASSLPRQGASTDTQYF. In DNA, the CDR3 is TGTGCCAGCAGCTTACCTAGACAGGGGGCTAGCACAGATACGCAGTATTTT. Together with reference TRBV7-9 and TRBJ2-3, the CDR3 gives the full variable domain: DTGVSQNPRHKITKRGQNVTFRCDPISEHNRLYWYRQTLGQGPEFLTYFQNEAQLEKSRLLSDRFSAERPKGSFSTLEIQRTEQGDSAMYLCASSLPRQGASTDTQYFGPGTRLTVL.